What follows are 10 T cell receptor beta chains derived from one specimen sequenced in a study of tumor and adjacent non-tumor tissue in lung cancer. A modified ARM-PCR protocol with three rounds of nested PCR amplified TCRbeta. TCRdb passed the multiplex PCR reads through MiXCR, listing each CDR3 protein once. The sample lists tens of thousands of distinct CDR3 sequences, 64% seen once, with about 30% in the top ten. No cell sorting was done before RNA was extracted from the tissue. Distant lung tissue was collected more than 3 cm away from the tumor edge. Sequenced material: distant non-tumor lung tissue. All receptors derive from a woman aged 70-85 years with non-small cell lung cancer.

On this clonotype: A junction boundary mismatches the germline segment, possibly from a read error. The gene calls are TRBV4-2 and TRBJ2-2, with D unresolved. The CDR3 is 16 amino acids. Germline lookup yields CDR1 LGHNA and CDR2 YNFKEQ. The CDR3 DNA sequence: TGTGCAAGCAGCCAAGATTGGGCCACGAGCACCAGGGAGCTGTTTTTT. It encodes CASSQDWATSTRELFF.

This clonotype appeared many times. The CDR3 is CASSLLAGPNEQFF. In DNA, the CDR3 is TGTGCCAGCAGCTTACTAGCGGGACCCAATGAGCAGTTCTTC. This chain links TRBV13 with TRBJ2-1, with 9 positions matching TRBD2. This CDR3 comprises 14 residues. J gave up 6 bases and V 2 bases, and 2 bases lay outside the gene matches. Looked up from germline, CDR1 is PRHDT and CDR2 is FYEKMQ (reference sequence). Based on the CDR3 plus reference TRBV13 and TRBJ2-1, the full variable domain is AAGVIQSPRHLIKEKRETATLKCYPIPRHDTVYWYQQGPGQDPQFLISFYEKMQSDKGSIPDRFSAQQFSDYHSELNMSSLELGDSALYFCASSLLAGPNEQFFGPGTRLTVL.

Concerning this clonotype itself: A junction boundary mismatches the germline segment, possibly from a read error. The CDR3 nucleotides read TGCAGTGCGAGCGGGCAGGGGGCGAGGGGCGACGGGACTGCAGCTCTCTTT. Residues: CSASGQGARGDGTAALF. The chain carries TRBV20-1 and TRBJ1-1; TRBD1 matches 8 bases. CDR1 and CDR2 from the germline V gene are DFQATT and SNEGSKA (reference sequence). The CDR3 spans 17 residues.

The V gene is TRBV4-1, the J gene TRBJ2-1, with D perhaps matching TRBD2 (5 bases). The CDR3 has 13 residues. From germline, CDR1 is MGHRA and CDR2 YSYEKL. The CDR3 loop is CVNPRQEDNEQFF. The CDR3 nucleotides are TGCGTCAACCCGAGGCAGGAGGATAATGAGCAGTTCTTC.

The genes are TRBV12-3 or TRBV12-4 and TRBJ2-1, with D possibly being TRBD1 or TRBD2 (5 bases each). There are 15 residues in the CDR3. Trimming stripped 3 bases from V and 9 bases from J, with 18 bases between. CDR3 nucleotide sequence: TGTGCCAGCAGTTTCGCTGGGGCTAGCTCCATTGAGCAGTTCTTC. Its protein is CASSFAGASSIEQFF.

In this sample, this clonotype turned up once. A much larger clone sits a single nucleotide away, making a read error possible. This chain uses TRBV7-8 with TRBJ2-2; 13 bases match TRBD2. CDR1 and CDR2 (germline): SGHVS, FQNEAQ. The CDR3 is 16 amino acids. The CDR3 protein is CASSLGTSGNTGKLFF. The CDR3 coding sequence is TGTGCCAGCAGCCTCGGGACTAGCGGGAACACCGGGAAGCTGTTTTTT. Full variable domain (remainder filled in from reference TRBV7-8 and TRBJ2-2): GAGVSQSPRYKVAKRGQDVALRCDPISGHVSLFWYQQALGQGPEFLTYFQNEAQLDKSGLPSDRFFAERPEGSVSTLKIQRTQQEDSAVYLCASSLGTSGNTGKLFFGEGSRLTVL.

The genes are TRBV5-1 and TRBJ2-5; 11 nucleotides agree with TRBD2. This CDR3 spans 17 amino acids. CDR1 and CDR2 from the germline V gene are SGHRS and YFSETQ. V was clipped by 9 bases and J by 4 bases; unmatched bases: 17. CDR3 in amino acids: CANTLGPGLAGGETQYF. Written as DNA, the CDR3 is TGCGCCAACACCCTAGGCCCAGGGCTAGCGGGAGGAGAGACCCAGTACTTC.

About this clonotype: The CDR3 does not close with the conserved phenylalanine or tryptophan, likely indicating a read error. The V call is TRBV11-1, the J call TRBJ2-1; 8 nucleotides align to TRBD2. Germline-derived CDR1 and CDR2 are SGHAT and FQDESV (reference sequence). The CDR3 loop spans 16 amino acids. CDR3 protein: CTSSLALAGLYNEQFL. The DNA for the CDR3 is TGCACCAGCAGCTTAGCCCTAGCGGGCCTGTACAATGAGCAGTTCTTA.

The V and J genes are TRBV29-1 and TRBJ2-2; no firm D call. V lost 6 bases, J lost 15 bases, and 29 bases lay in between. The CDR3 totals 15 residues. CDR1 is SQVTM and CDR2 is ANQGSEA in the germline V gene. The CDR3 DNA reads TGCAGCGTGGCGCCGACACGCGCGAACACTGGGAAGATGTTTTTT. This translates into CSVAPTRANTGKMFF.

V usage is TRBV10-2 and J usage is TRBJ2-2; the match to TRBD2 covers 8 bases. CDR1 is WSHSY and CDR2 is SAAADI in the germline V gene. The trim removed 8 bases at V and 8 bases at J, leaving 16 bases unmatched. The CDR3 sequence is 16 residues long. CDR3 loop: CASQRLAGPSKGELFF. The CDR3 nucleotides are TGCGCCAGCCAGCGGTTAGCGGGGCCTTCGAAGGGGGAGCTGTTTTTT.